The 15 T cell receptor beta chains given below trace back to one sample, sequenced in a study of T cell changes during pregnancy in multiple sclerosis. Data came from immunoSEQ multiplex PCR; TCRdb stores just in-frame clones and leaves some out. The sample comprises some 42,000 clones, about 85% of which are singletons, and roughly 0.9% rests with the top ten. Sequencing was performed on CD4+ T cells from peripheral blood mononuclear cells, taken after pregnancy. The receptors derive from a female donor with multiple sclerosis, enrolled in a pregnancy study.

This clone appeared once. CDR3 sequence reads: CASSLSGKQYF. CDR3 DNA sequence: TGTGCCAGCAGCCTTAGCGGGAAGCAGTATTTT. The rearrangement uses TRBV5-6 and TRBJ2-3; TRBD2 aligns across 8 bases. This CDR3 spans 11 amino acids. The junction had 3 bases not matched to a gene; V was cut back by 4 bases and J by 11 bases. CDR1 is SGHDT, CDR2 YYEEEE, per germline. Variable domain in full (rest from reference TRBV5-6 and TRBJ2-3): DAGVTQSPTHLIKTRGQQVTLRCSPKSGHDTVSWYQQALGQGPQFIFQYYEEEERQRGNFPDRFSGHQFPNYSSELNVNALLLGDSALYLCASSLSGKQYFGPGTRLTVL.

This clone was recorded only once. The chain couples TRBV19 to TRBJ2-4; 7 bases match TRBD1. CDR1 LNHDA and CDR2 SQIVND come from the germline V gene (reference sequence). The V and J ends lost 5 bases and 0 bases, in that order; junction bases with no gene match: 13. The CDR3 has 18 amino acids. As DNA, the CDR3 is TGTGCCAGTAGTCCGGGACAGACACAACTTCTAGCCAAAAACATTCAGTACTTC. Protein sequence: CASSPGQTQLLAKNIQYF.

The J gene is TRBJ1-5, the V gene TRBV6-1; 7 nucleotides match TRBD1. This CDR3 spans 17 amino acids. Germline V gene lookup returns CDR1 MNHNS and CDR2 SASEGT. Trimming cost V 0 bases and J 2 bases; bases outside gene matches: 7. The CDR3 sequence: CASSEALYRGGNQPQHF. The CDR3 bases are TGTGCCAGCAGTGAAGCACTTTACAGGGGTGGCAATCAGCCCCAGCATTTT.

V gene TRBV6-5 combines with J gene TRBJ2-1; unclear D gene. Trimming stripped 6 bases from V and 3 bases from J, with 9 bases between. Germline V CDR1 and CDR2: MNHEY, SVGAGI. The CDR3 runs 13 residues. The CDR3 region has the DNA TGTGCCAGCAGCCCCCAGGTCTACAATGAGCAGTTCTTC. Its protein product is CASSPQVYNEQFF.

V usage is TRBV5-1 and J usage is TRBJ2-2, with a possible D match to TRBD2 (5 bases). Trimming removed 9 bases from V and 7 bases from J, with 22 bases in between. Germline-derived CDR1 and CDR2 are SGHRS and YFSETQ. CDR3 size: 15 residues. The CDR3 sequence is CATSEHSFSGGELFF. The CDR3 DNA follows: TGCGCCACCTCGGAGCACAGCTTCAGCGGCGGGGAGCTGTTTTTT. Full variable domain (missing parts from reference TRBV5-1 and TRBJ2-2): KAGVTQTPRYLIKTRGQQVTLSCSPISGHRSVSWYQQTPGQGLQFLFEYFSETQRNKGNFPGRFSGRQFSNSRSEMNVSTLELGDSALYLCATSEHSFSGGELFFGEGSRLTVL.

The rearrangement uses TRBV19 and TRBJ1-1; possibly TRBD1 for D (5 bases). This CDR3 has 16 residues. Per germline, CDR1 LNHDA and CDR2 SQIVND (reference sequence). Between the trimmed V and J ends, which lost 2 bases and 0 bases, there was a span of 13 bases. The DNA of the CDR3 is TGTGCCAGTAGTATATGGACCGGGGGTATGAACACTGAAGCTTTCTTT. Its translation: CASSIWTGGMNTEAFF.

The V call is TRBV2, the J call TRBJ2-3, with no clear D. The CDR3 runs to 12 residues. Germline CDR1 and CDR2: SNHLY and FYNNEI. Trimming stripped 0 bases from V and 5 bases from J, with 3 bases between. The CDR3 DNA reads TGTGCCAGCAGTGAAGCTAAAGATACGCAGTATTTT. This gives the protein CASSEAKDTQYF.

The gene calls are TRBV29-1 and TRBJ1-1, with a weak D call TRBD1 (6 bases). V dropped 7 bases and J dropped 8 bases, with 14 bases sitting between them. This CDR3 is built from 11 residues. Germline CDR1 and CDR2: SQVTM and ANQGSEA. The CDR3 DNA sequence: TGCAGCGCCGTTAGGACAGAAGAAGCTTTCTTT. This codes for CSAVRTEEAFF.

V usage is TRBV5-1 and J usage is TRBJ2-3; 7 positions agree with TRBD1. This CDR3 contains 14 residues. The ends lost 4 bases at V and 5 bases at J; junction bases unmatched: 7. CDR1 is SGHRS, CDR2 YFSETQ, per germline. In DNA form, the CDR3 reads TGCGCCAGCAGCGAGGGGGCGCGTGGAGATACGCAGTATTTT. Protein sequence: CASSEGARGDTQYF.

The V and J genes are TRBV2 and TRBJ2-7; possibly TRBD2 for D (6 bases). The length of the CDR3 is 13 residues. The germline V gene encodes CDR1 SNHLY and CDR2 FYNNEI. Trimming cost V 7 bases and J 6 bases, with 16 bases left between them. The CDR3: CASTGDSGGEQYF. CDR3 DNA sequence: TGTGCCAGCACCGGGGACTCAGGCGGCGAGCAGTACTTC. The variable domain in full, completed from reference TRBV2 and TRBJ2-7, reads EPEVTQTPSHQVTQMGQEVILRCVPISNHLYFYWYRQILGQKVEFLVSFYNNEISEKSEIFDDQFSVERPDGSNFTLKIRSTKLEDSAMYFCASTGDSGGEQYFGPGTRLTVT.

This CDR3 is CASSVEGQGATEAFF. The CDR3 DNA follows: TGTGCCAGCAGTGTAGAGGGACAGGGGGCCACTGAAGCTTTCTTT. The rearrangement uses TRBV2 and TRBJ1-1, with 12 bases fitting TRBD1. The CDR3 is 15 amino acids. CDR1 and CDR2 (germline): SNHLY, FYNNEI. With V trimmed by 4 bases and J by 4 bases, 4 bases remained unmatched.

J is TRBJ1-1 and V is TRBV19; perhaps TRBD1 as D (5 bases). V lost 5 bases and J 1 base, leaving 14 bases between the germline ends. Germline CDR1 LNHDA, CDR2 SQIVND (reference sequence). The CDR3 is 15 amino acids. The CDR3 nucleotides read TGTGCCAGTAGTCCGCAGGGCTTCGGGAACACTGAAGCTTTCTTT. As protein: CASSPQGFGNTEAFF.

The chain joins TRBV28 to TRBJ1-5, with 11 bases fitting TRBD1. In germline, CDR1 is MDHEN, CDR2 SYDVKM. With V trimmed by 5 bases and J by 6 bases, 3 bases remained unmatched. The CDR3 runs to 14 residues. The DNA of the CDR3 is TGTGCCAGCAGTGGACAGGGGGCACTTCAGCCCCAGCATTTT. Amino acids: CASSGQGALQPQHF. The whole variable domain, remainder taken from reference TRBV28 and TRBJ1-5, is DVKVTQSSRYLVKRTGEKVFLECVQDMDHENMFWYRQDPGLGLRLIYFSYDVKMKEKGDIPEGYSVSREKKERFSLILESASTNQTSMYLCASSGQGALQPQHFGDGTRLSIL.

This clone was recorded a few times. The CDR3 DNA sequence: TGTGCCAGCAGCCTGGCCCGGACAGTGAACACTGAAGCTTTCTTT. Translated: CASSLARTVNTEAFF. This chain connects TRBV7-9 to TRBJ1-1; a weak D match, TRBD1 (6 bases). In germline, CDR1 is SEHNR, CDR2 FQNEAQ (reference sequence). The CDR3 totals 15 residues. The V end lost 5 bases, the J end lost 0 bases, and 13 bases lay between the germline ends.

This rearrangement joins TRBV5-1 to TRBJ2-5, with 11 bases that match TRBD1. The CDR3 is made up of 17 amino acids. The V gene end was trimmed by 2 bases and the J gene end by 0 bases; junction bases not matched to a gene: 6. The germline V gene has CDR1 SGHRS and CDR2 YFSETQ. CDR3 bases: TGCGCCAGCAGCTTTGCCGGGACAGGGGGTTACCAAGAGACCCAGTACTTC. Translated: CASSFAGTGGYQETQYF.